This T cell receptor (beta chain) is drawn from a study of cytomegalovirus exposure and HLA in healthy donors. Study-wide results and caveats: DRB1 had the most TCR associations and HLA-C the fewest, a later analysis found, with rates varying by HLA locus. It was 150 to 200 TCR beta chains that were listed as cytomegalovirus-associated. In a later analysis, the majority of CMV-associated beta chains seemingly showed HLA restriction.

PCR amplification relied on 60 Vbeta primers (plus 13 Jbeta primers). Sequencing used immunoSEQ multiplex PCR; TCRdb keeps in-frame clones, though not all of them. This sample has over 100,000 clones, with about 73% found just once. To note about this clone: Its matching antigen is unknown.

While unrecorded immune exposures were likely, the donors were nominally healthy when sampled. CDR3 length equals 12 residues. From germline, CDR1 is SNHLY and CDR2 FYNNEI. Trimming pared 5 bases from V and 1 base from J, leaving 5 bases between. This chain joins TRBV2 and TRBJ1-1, with D perhaps matching TRBD1 (5 bases). The receptor comes from a woman aged 30 to 39 in good health and CMV-seropositive. Sequencing input: PBMCs. The CDR3 spells CASSTGNTEAFF. In DNA, the CDR3 is TGTGCCAGCAGTACAGGGAACACTGAAGCTTTCTTT.